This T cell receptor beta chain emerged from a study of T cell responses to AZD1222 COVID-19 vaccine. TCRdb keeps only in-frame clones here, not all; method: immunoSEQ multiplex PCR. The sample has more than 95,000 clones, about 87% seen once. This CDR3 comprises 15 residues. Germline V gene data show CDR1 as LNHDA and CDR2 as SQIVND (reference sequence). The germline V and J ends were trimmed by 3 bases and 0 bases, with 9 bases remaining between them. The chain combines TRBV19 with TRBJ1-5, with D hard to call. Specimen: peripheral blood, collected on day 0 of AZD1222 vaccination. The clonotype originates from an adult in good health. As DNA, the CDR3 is TGTGCCAGTAGTATTTCCCCGAATAGCAATCAGCCCCAGCATTTT. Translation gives CASSISPNSNQPQHF.